The clone carrying this TCR beta chain was picked up many times. Its antigen is unknown. The data stem from a study of T cells after yellow fever vaccination. Broader study findings: A weaker secondary response peaked on day 5, the primary on day 15. Booster sampling recovered most clones from primary vaccination (less than 97% CD4, just over 85% CD8). FACS-sorted repertoires could harbor abundant contaminating bulk-population clonotypes.

Trimming cost V 4 bases and J 1 base; bases outside gene matches: 3. This CDR3 has 15 residues. Germline loops: CDR1 MGHRA, CDR2 YSYEKL. TCRdb re-called the 5' RACE reads with MiXCR, one entry per CDR3 protein. Among approximately 150,000 distinct CDR3 sequences listed, approximately 9.9% were seen once. V gene TRBV4-1 combines with J gene TRBJ1-5; 8 positions agree with TRBD1. The material was CD8+ T cells sorted from PBMCs, obtained 45 days after the yellow fever booster vaccination. This receptor was obtained from a man younger than 30 who received the YFV17D yellow fever vaccine. The CDR3 region is CASSPQGASNQPQHF. The CDR3 nucleotides read TGCGCCAGCAGCCCCCAGGGGGCGAGCAATCAGCCCCAGCATTTT.